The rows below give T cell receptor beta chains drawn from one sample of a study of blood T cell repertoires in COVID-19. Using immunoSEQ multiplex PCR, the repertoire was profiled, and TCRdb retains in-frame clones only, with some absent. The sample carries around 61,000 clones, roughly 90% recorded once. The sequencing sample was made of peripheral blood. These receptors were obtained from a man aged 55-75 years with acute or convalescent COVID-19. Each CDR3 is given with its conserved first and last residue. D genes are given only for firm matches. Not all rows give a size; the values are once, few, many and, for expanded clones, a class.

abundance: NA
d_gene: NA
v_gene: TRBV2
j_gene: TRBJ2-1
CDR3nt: TGTGCCAGCAGCAGGGCTATTTACAATGAGCAGTTCTTC
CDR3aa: CASSRAIYNEQFF

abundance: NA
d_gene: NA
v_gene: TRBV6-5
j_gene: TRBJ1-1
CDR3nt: TGTGCCAGCAGTTTGGGGGGACGGAACACTGAAGCTTTCTTT
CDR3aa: CASSLGGRNTEAFF

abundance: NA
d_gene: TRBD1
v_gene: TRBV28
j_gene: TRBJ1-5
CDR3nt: TGTGCCAGCAGTTTCCGGGACAGGATCAATCAGCCCCAGCATTTT
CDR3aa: CASSFRDRINQPQHF

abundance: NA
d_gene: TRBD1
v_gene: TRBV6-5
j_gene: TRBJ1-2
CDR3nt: TGTGCCAGCAGTTACTCTAGGACAGGCTATGGCTACACCTTC
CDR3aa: CASSYSRTGYGYTF

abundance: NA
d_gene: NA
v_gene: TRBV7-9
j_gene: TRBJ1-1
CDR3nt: TGTGCCAGCAGCTCCCCGGGGTCGGGGAACACTGAAGCTTTCTTT
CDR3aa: CASSSPGSGNTEAFF

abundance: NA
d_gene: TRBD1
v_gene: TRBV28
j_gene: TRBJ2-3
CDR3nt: TGTGCCAGCAGCTCTCCAAAGGGACAGGGGAGCACAGATACGCAGTATTTT
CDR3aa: CASSSPKGQGSTDTQYF

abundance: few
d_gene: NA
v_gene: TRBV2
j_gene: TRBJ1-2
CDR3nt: TGTGCCAGCAACCCACTCAGGGGAGACTATGGCTACACCTTC
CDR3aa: CASNPLRGDYGYTF

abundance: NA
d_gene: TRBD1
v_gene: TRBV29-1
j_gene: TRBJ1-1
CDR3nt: TGCAGCGTTGAAGATCGACAGGGTAACACTGAAGCTTTCTTT
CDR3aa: CSVEDRQGNTEAFF

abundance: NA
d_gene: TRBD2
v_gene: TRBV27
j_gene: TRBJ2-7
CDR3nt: TGTGCCAGCAGTTTATCGGTTTCGGGACTAGCGACGACCTACGAGCAGTACTTC
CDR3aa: CASSLSVSGLATTYEQYF

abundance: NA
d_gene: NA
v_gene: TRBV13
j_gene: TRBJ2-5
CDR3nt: TGTGCCAGCAGCCAACAGGGATTAGAAGAGACCCAGTACTTC
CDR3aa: CASSQQGLEETQYF

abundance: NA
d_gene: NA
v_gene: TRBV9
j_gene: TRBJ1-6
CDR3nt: TGTGCCAGGGCGGGGGGTATCGGTAATTCACCCCTCCACTTT
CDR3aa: CARAGGIGNSPLHF

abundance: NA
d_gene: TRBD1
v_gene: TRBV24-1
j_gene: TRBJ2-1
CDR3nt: TGTGCCACCAGTGATTGGGACAGACAGTACAATGAGCAGTTCTTC
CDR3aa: CATSDWDRQYNEQFF

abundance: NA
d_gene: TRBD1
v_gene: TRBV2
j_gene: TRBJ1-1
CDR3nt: TGTGCCAGCAGGACAGGGGGTTTAACTGAAGCTTTCTTT
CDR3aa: CASRTGGLTEAFF

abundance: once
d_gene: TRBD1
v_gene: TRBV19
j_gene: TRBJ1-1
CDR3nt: TGTGCCAGTAGTATGGGACAGGGTATAGCTGAAGCTTTCTTT
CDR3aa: CASSMGQGIAEAFF

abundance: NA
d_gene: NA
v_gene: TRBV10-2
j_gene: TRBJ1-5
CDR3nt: TGCGCCAGCAGTGAAGACAGGTACAATCAGCCCCAGCATTTT
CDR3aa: CASSEDRYNQPQHF

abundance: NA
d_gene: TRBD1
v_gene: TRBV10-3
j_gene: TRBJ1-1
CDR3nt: TGTGCCATCAGTGATACAGGGGCGCCGGTTGAAGCTTTCTTT
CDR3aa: CAISDTGAPVEAFF

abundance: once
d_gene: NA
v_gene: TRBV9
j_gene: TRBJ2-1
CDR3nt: TGTGCCAGCAGCCTAAGCTCCTACAATGAGCAGTTCTTC
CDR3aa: CASSLSSYNEQFF

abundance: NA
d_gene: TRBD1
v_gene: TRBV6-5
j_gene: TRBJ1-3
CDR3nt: TGTGCCAGCAGGGGACAGGGGTCTGGAAACACTATATATTTT
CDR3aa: CASRGQGSGNTIYF

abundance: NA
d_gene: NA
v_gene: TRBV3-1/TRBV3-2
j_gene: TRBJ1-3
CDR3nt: TGTGCCAGCAGCGGGTCGCGGTCTGGAAACACCATATATTTT
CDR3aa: CASSGSRSGNTIYF

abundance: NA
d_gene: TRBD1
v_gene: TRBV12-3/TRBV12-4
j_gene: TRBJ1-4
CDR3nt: TGTGCCAGCGGGACAGGTCCAAATGAAAAACTGTTTTTT
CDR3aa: CASGTGPNEKLFF

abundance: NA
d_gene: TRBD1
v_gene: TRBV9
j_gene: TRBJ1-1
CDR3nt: TGTGCCAGCAGCTCTAGAGGACAGGGGAGAACTGAAGCTTTCTTT
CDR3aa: CASSSRGQGRTEAFF

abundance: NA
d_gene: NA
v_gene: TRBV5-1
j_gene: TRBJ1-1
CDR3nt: TGCGCCAGCAGCTGGCGACTTCCGAACACTGAAGCTTTCTTT
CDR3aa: CASSWRLPNTEAFF

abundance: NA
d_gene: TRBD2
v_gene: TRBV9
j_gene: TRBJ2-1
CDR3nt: TGTGCCAGCAGCGGGACTAGCGGGGGCGTCTCCTACAATGAGCAGTTCTTC
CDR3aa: CASSGTSGGVSYNEQFF

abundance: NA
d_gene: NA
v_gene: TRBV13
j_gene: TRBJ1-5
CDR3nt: TGTGCCAGCAGCCACAGGGAAGGAGGGCCCCAGCATTTT
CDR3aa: CASSHREGGPQHF

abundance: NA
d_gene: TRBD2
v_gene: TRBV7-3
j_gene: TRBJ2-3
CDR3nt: TGTGCCAGCAGCCCGACGGGGAGCGGGGGGGTTGATACGCAGTATTTT
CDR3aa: CASSPTGSGGVDTQYF

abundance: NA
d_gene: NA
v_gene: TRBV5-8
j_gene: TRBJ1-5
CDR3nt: TGTGCCAGCAGCTTGATAGTTTCCGCGGTAGGGGGCAATCAGCCCCAGCATTTT
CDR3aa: CASSLIVSAVGGNQPQHF

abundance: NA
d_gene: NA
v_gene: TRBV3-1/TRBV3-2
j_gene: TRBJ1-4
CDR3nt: TGTGCCAGCTCGTCCCAACGGAGAACTAATGAAAAACTGTTTTTT
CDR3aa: CASSSQRRTNEKLFF

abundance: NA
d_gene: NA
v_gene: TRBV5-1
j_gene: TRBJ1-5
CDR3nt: TGCGCCAGCAGCTTAGGGGGGGCTCCTAATCAGCCCCAGCATTTT
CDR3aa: CASSLGGAPNQPQHF